The 17 T cell receptor beta chains in this list originate from one sample, sequenced in a study of blood T cell repertoires in COVID-19. Sequencing used immunoSEQ multiplex PCR; TCRdb keeps in-frame clones, though not all of them. The sample records roughly 42,000 clones, approximately 81% being singletons. The sequencing sample was made of peripheral blood. Receptor source: a woman in her 70s in a cohort sampled during active COVID-19.

The V call is TRBV5-8, the J call TRBJ1-2, with D possibly being TRBD1 (5 bases). This CDR3 region has 14 residues. V was clipped by 0 bases and J by 4 bases, with 10 bases between them. The germline CDR1 and CDR2 sequences are SGHTS and YDEGEE. The CDR3 bases are TGTGCCAGCAGCTTGGCAGACAGTGCCTATGGCTACACCTTC. Translated: CASSLADSAYGYTF. The whole variable domain, remainder taken from reference TRBV5-8 and TRBJ1-2, is EAGVTQSPTHLIKTRGQQATLRCSPISGHTSVYWYQQALGLGLQFLLWYDEGEERNRGNFPPRFSGRQFPNYSSELNVNALELEDSALYLCASSLADSAYGYTFGSGTRLTVV.

The CDR3 loop is CASSPTSGSNDEQYF. CDR3 in DNA: TGTGCCAGCTCACCAACTAGCGGGAGTAATGACGAGCAGTACTTC. The gene calls are TRBV18 and TRBJ2-7; TRBD2 matches 11 bases. The germline CDR1 and CDR2 sequences are KGHSH and LQKENI. After removal of 2 bases from V and 5 bases from J, the junction contained 5 bases not matched to a gene. The CDR3 consists of 15 residues.

This clone was observed a handful of times. The chain joins TRBV5-1 to TRBJ1-2, with a possible D match to TRBD1 (5 bases). CDR1 is SGHRS and CDR2 is YFSETQ in the germline V gene. The V end lost 7 bases, the J end lost 7 bases, and 17 bases lay between the germline ends. The CDR3 totals 13 residues. The CDR3 DNA reads TGCGCCAGCTCTCTGCATTGGACAATTGGCTACACCTTC. Translated: CASSLHWTIGYTF.

This chain uses TRBV7-9 with TRBJ2-3, with TRBD1 matching 7 bases. Unmatched junction bases numbered 8, after V lost 4 bases and J lost 10 bases. CDR1 is SEHNR and CDR2 is FQNEAQ in the germline V gene (reference sequence). The CDR3 is 13 residues long. CDR3 sequence: CASSSQGPEPQYF. For the CDR3, the DNA is TGTGCCAGCAGCTCACAGGGGCCTGAGCCGCAGTATTTT.

The V call is TRBV18, the J call TRBJ2-3, with 12 bases lining up with TRBD2. The CDR3 covers 16 residues. Germline trimming cut 4 bases from V and 0 bases from J; bases unmatched to any gene: 2. Germline CDR1 KGHSH, CDR2 LQKENI. As DNA, the CDR3 is TGTGCCAGCTCACTCGGGACTAGCGGGAGCACAGATACGCAGTATTTT. Translation gives CASSLGTSGSTDTQYF.

The chain couples TRBV5-1 to TRBJ2-5; possibly TRBD1 for D (6 bases). The CDR3 consists of 15 residues. The V end lost 5 bases, the J end lost 5 bases, and 19 bases lay between the germline ends. CDR1 is SGHRS and CDR2 is YFSETQ in the germline V gene. The CDR3 nucleotides are TGCGCCAGCAGGCGGGCGGACAGTACGGGGGAGACCCAGTACTTC. Translating it yields CASRRADSTGETQYF.

The chain employs TRBV27 and TRBJ2-1, with 11 bases that match TRBD2. CDR1 and CDR2 from the germline V gene are MNHEY and SMNVEV (reference sequence). The length of the CDR3 is 15 residues. Losses at the gene ends were 7 bases for V and 8 bases for J; bases not matched to a gene: 10. The CDR3 DNA is TGTGCCAGCATGGCCGAGACTAGCGGGATCGATGAGCAGTTCTTC. Its protein is CASMAETSGIDEQFF.

The chain links TRBV7-9 to TRBJ2-5; D gene ambiguous. The CDR3 runs 14 residues. The germline CDR1 and CDR2 sequences are SEHNR and FQNEAQ (reference sequence). Trimming stripped 2 bases from V and 5 bases from J, with 12 bases between. CDR3 bases: TGTGCCAGCAGCTTAAGAAGCCCTCGGGAGACCCAGTACTTC. Residues: CASSLRSPRETQYF. Together with reference TRBV7-9 and TRBJ2-5, the CDR3 gives the full variable domain: DTGVSQNPRHKITKRGQNVTFRCDPISEHNRLYWYRQTLGQGPEFLTYFQNEAQLEKSRLLSDRFSAERPKGSFSTLEIQRTEQGDSAMYLCASSLRSPRETQYFGPGTRLLVL.

The chain joins TRBV19 to TRBJ2-5; D is undetermined. The CDR3 runs to 15 residues. Germline CDR1 LNHDA, CDR2 SQIVND (reference sequence). Trimming cost V 7 bases and J 0 bases, with 15 bases left between them. CDR3 DNA: TGTGCCAGTAACCCAAGCATAACCCACCAAGAGACCCAGTACTTC. Translated: CASNPSITHQETQYF.

CDR3 amino acids: CASSLGRGLRNIQYF. The CDR3 bases are TGTGCCAGCAGCTTAGGTCGGGGGTTGCGAAACATTCAGTACTTC. The chain joins TRBV11-2 to TRBJ2-4; possible D gene TRBD2, 6 bases. This CDR3 region has 15 residues. Trimming removed 1 base at V and 6 bases at J, with 13 bases between. The germline V gene encodes CDR1 SGHAT and CDR2 FQNNGV.

This chain joins TRBV9 and TRBJ2-2, with TRBD2 as a possible D gene (5 bases). The CDR3 is 16 amino acids. The V gene lost 0 bases and the J gene lost 4 bases, with 13 bases spanning the gap. Germline CDR1 and CDR2: SGDLS and YYNGEE. Written as DNA, the CDR3 is TGTGCCAGCAGCGTAGTCGCGCTAGGGAGCACCGGGGAGCTGTTTTTT. It encodes CASSVVALGSTGELFF.

The V call is TRBV11-2, the J call TRBJ1-1; D uncertain. Between the trimmed V and J ends, which lost 1 base and 2 bases, there was a span of 8 bases. There are 14 residues in the CDR3. From germline, CDR1 is SGHAT and CDR2 FQNNGV. The CDR3 DNA sequence: TGTGCCAGCAGCTTAGTGGCAGATAACACTGAAGCTTTCTTT. This gives the protein CASSLVADNTEAFF.

This sequence joins TRBV11-2 and TRBJ2-1, with 8 bases identical to TRBD2. Germline V gives CDR1 SGHAT, CDR2 FQNNGV. Losses at the gene ends were 3 bases for V and 0 bases for J; bases not matched to a gene: 4. This CDR3 contains 16 residues. CDR3 coding DNA: TGTGCCAGCAGCTTCGGGAGCGGGAGCTCCTACAATGAGCAGTTCTTC. Translating gives CASSFGSGSSYNEQFF.

J is TRBJ1-5 and V is TRBV24-1; the D is unclear. CDR3 length equals 12 residues. V was clipped by 8 bases and J by 4 bases, with 8 bases between them. Per germline, CDR1 KGHDR and CDR2 SFDVKD. CDR3 sequence reads: CATNNPNQPQHF. DNA for the CDR3: TGTGCCACCAACAACCCGAATCAGCCCCAGCATTTT.

V gene TRBV7-2 combines with J gene TRBJ2-5; a possible D gene is TRBD2 (6 bases). The CDR3 totals 12 residues. V gave up 5 bases and J gave up 5 bases, with 9 bases separating them. Germline CDR1 SGHTA, CDR2 FQGNSA. CDR3: CASSRGGETQYF. The CDR3 region has the DNA TGTGCCAGCAGCCGTGGAGGGGAGACCCAGTACTTC. Variable domain in full (rest from reference TRBV7-2 and TRBJ2-5): GAGVSQSPSNKVTEKGKDVELRCDPISGHTALYWYRQSLGQGLEFLIYFQGNSAPDKSGLPSDRFSAERTGGSVSTLTIQRTQQEDSAVYLCASSRGGETQYFGPGTRLLVL.

This chain connects TRBV5-1 to TRBJ2-2, with 7 bases that match TRBD2. The CDR3 is 15 amino acids. V lost 4 bases and J lost 6; bases outside the gene matches: 9. Germline loops: CDR1 SGHRS, CDR2 YFSETQ. CDR3 residues: CASSDGGNAPGELFF. CDR3 bases: TGCGCCAGCAGCGACGGGGGGAATGCTCCCGGGGAGCTGTTTTTT.

The chain carries TRBV6-5 and TRBJ1-2; no clear D gene. This CDR3 has 12 residues. V was pared by 2 bases and J by 8 bases, with 9 bases between. CDR1 is MNHEY and CDR2 is SVGAGI in the germline V gene. CDR3 region: CASSYNRAGYTF. In nucleotides, the CDR3 is TGTGCCAGCAGTTACAACAGAGCAGGCTACACCTTC.